This section outlines one T cell receptor beta chain sequence together with its context. Germline CDR1 and CDR2: MDHEN and SYDVKM. Trimming cost V 4 bases and J 7 bases, with 17 bases left between them. This CDR3 is 14 amino acids long. This record belongs to a study of cytomegalovirus exposure and HLA in healthy donors. With 60 Vbeta and 13 Jbeta primers, the PCR was carried out. Clones were read by immunoSEQ multiplex PCR, and TCRdb kept only the in-frame ones, dropping some. The table includes 170,000 or so clones, 70% to 85% detected once. The origin of this receptor is a woman in her sixties or seventies in good health and CMV-seropositive. The sequenced sample consisted of PBMCs. This chain uses TRBV28 with TRBJ2-7, with D perhaps matching TRBD1 (5 bases). This CDR3 is CASSSPTGSLEQYF. The CDR3 bases are TGTGCCAGCAGTTCCCCCACAGGTTCCCTGGAGCAGTACTTC.